This T cell receptor (beta chain) comes out of a study of identical twins. In TCRdb, the 5' RACE reads were re-called with MiXCR into one record per CDR3 protein. The sample contains some 500,000 distinct CDR3 sequences, 9.5% to 10% of which appear only once. Healthy Caucasians were all of the donors. This CDR3 contains 16 residues. Germline V CDR1 and CDR2: MDHEN, SYDVKM. The trim removed 4 bases at V and 1 base at J, leaving 7 bases unmatched. In addition, the sample was reused for a study of yellow fever vaccine responses in identical twins. From that paper: The T cell response to vaccination in identical twins was reportedly partly convergent and partly personalized.

Sequencing was performed on PBMCs. The chain has TRBV28 and TRBJ1-1, with 9 bases lining up with TRBD1. The TCR originated in a woman younger than 30 in good health. The CDR3 coding sequence is TGTGCCAGCAGTTCCTCCGGGACAGGGAAGAACACTGAAGCTTTCTTT. Translating gives CASSSSGTGKNTEAFF.